This T cell receptor (beta chain) emerged from a study of shared clonotypes between healthy human individuals. Study-level findings and limits: Sequencing depth was predicted to influence how clonotypes are shared among donors.

This clone was observed a single time. The target antigen is unknown. This CDR3 is built from 11 residues. Trimming took off 3 bases at V and 10 bases at J, with 10 bases between the two ends. Germline values: CDR1 SGDLS, CDR2 YYNGEE. As defined, naive CD8 cells were CD45RO-negative and positively selected for CCR7, with terminally differentiated effector memory CD45RA+ cells excluded. Participating donors were healthy, HIV-negative adults free of recent acute infections or vaccinations. Libraries were prepared by immunoSEQ multiplex PCR; TCRdb keeps only in-frame clonotypes and omits some of them. The data show a few million clones, just under 95% seen once.

Material for sequencing was naive CD8+ T cells from PBMCs. The chain is built from TRBV9 and TRBJ1-2; D is unclear. The origin of this receptor is a young man in good health. Some clones in this sample may be carry-over from other donors' samples. The CDR3 bases are TGTGCCAGCAGCGCCGGGTTTGACTACACCTTC. Its translation: CASSAGFDYTF.